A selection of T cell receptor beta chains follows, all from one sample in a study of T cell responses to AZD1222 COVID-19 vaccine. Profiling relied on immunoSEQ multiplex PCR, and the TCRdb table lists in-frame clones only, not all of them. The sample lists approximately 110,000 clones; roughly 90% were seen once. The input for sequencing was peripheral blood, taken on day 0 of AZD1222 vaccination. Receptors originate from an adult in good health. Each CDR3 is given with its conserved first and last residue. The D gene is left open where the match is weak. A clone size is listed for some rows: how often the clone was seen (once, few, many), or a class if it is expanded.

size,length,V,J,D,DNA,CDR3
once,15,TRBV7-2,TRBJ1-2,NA,TGTGCCAGCAGATCGGGGATCGTCGGTTACTATGGCTACACCTTC,CASRSGIVGYYGYTF
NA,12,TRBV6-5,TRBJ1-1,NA,TGTGCCAGCAGTTTAGCGGGAGGGGAAGCTTTCTTT,CASSLAGGEAFF
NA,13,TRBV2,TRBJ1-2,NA,TGTGCCAGCAGTGAGTTGGGGGACTATGGCTACACCTTC,CASSELGDYGYTF
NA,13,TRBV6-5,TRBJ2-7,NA,TGTGCCGTCTGGGGGCAGGGGGGCAACGAGCAGTACTTC,CAVWGQGGNEQYF
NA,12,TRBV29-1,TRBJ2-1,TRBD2,TGCAGCGTTGAGTGGACTAGTCGCGAGCAGTTCTTC,CSVEWTSREQFF
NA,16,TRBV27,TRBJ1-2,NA,TGTGCCAGCAGTTTATCGACACTGAGGGGCAACTATGGCTACACCTTC,CASSLSTLRGNYGYTF
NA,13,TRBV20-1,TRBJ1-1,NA,TGCAGTGCTAGTGTGATAGGGAACACTGAAGCTTTCTTT,CSASVIGNTEAFF
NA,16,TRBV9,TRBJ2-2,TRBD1,TGTGCCAGCAGCGTAGTGGCAGGGGGCGTATCCGGGGAGCTGTTTTTT,CASSVVAGGVSGELFF
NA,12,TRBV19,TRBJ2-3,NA,TGTGCCAGTGGACAGCACACAGATACGCAGTATTTT,CASGQHTDTQYF
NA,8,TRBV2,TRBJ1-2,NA,TGTGCCAGCAGGGGCTACACCTTC,CASRGYTF
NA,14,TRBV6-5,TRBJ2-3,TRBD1,TGTGCCAGCAGTTACGGACAGGTCACAGATACGCAGTATTTT,CASSYGQVTDTQYF
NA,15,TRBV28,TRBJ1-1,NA,TGTGCCAGCAGCTTACCCATGGGTCAAGGGGCTGAAGCTTTCTTT,CASSLPMGQGAEAFF
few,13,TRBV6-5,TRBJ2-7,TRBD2,TGTGCCAGCAAATCGGGGGGTCGCGACGAGCAGTACTTC,CASKSGGRDEQYF
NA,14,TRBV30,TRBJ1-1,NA,TGTGCCTGGAGTCCTCCACATTGGAACACTGAAGCTTTCTTT,CAWSPPHWNTEAFF
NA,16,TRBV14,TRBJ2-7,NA,TGTGCCAGCAGCCAATGGGAAGCGGAGCGCTCCTACGAGCAGTACTTC,CASSQWEAERSYEQYF
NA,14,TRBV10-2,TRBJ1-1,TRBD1,TGCGCCAGCATGAGCGGACAGGGGGGAACTGAAGCTTTCTTT,CASMSGQGGTEAFF
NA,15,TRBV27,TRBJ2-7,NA,TGTGCCAGCAGTCGGACCACCATCAGCTCCTACGAGCAGTACTTC,CASSRTTISSYEQYF
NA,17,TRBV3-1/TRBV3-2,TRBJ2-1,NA,TGTGCCAGCAGCCAAGGGCTTGAGGGGGGAGTAACCAATGAGCAGTTCTTC,CASSQGLEGGVTNEQFF
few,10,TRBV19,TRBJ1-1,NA,TGTGCCAGTGGAACCCCTGACGCTTTCTTT,CASGTPDAFF
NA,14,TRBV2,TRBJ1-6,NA,TGTGCCAGCAGTCCCCGGACGGGCAATTCACCCCTCCACTTT,CASSPRTGNSPLHF
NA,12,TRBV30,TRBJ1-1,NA,TGTGCCTGGAGTGTCAGGGGAGATGAAGCTTTCTTT,CAWSVRGDEAFF